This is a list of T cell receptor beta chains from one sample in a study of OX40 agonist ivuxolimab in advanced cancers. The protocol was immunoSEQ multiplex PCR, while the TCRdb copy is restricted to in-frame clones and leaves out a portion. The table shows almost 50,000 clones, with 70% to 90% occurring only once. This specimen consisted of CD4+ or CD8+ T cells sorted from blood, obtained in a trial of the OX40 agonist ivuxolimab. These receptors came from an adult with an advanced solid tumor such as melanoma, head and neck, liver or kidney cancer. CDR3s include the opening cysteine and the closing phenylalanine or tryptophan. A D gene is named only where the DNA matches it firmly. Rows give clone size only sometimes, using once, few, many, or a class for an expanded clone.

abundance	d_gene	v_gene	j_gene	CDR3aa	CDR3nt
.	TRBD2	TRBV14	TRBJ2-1	CASSQRVAGATEQFF	TGTGCCAGCAGCCAAAGAGTAGCGGGAGCGACTGAGCAGTTCTTC
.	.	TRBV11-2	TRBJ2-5	CASSLEGIGQETQYF	TGTGCCAGCAGCTTAGAGGGGATAGGACAAGAGACCCAGTACTTC
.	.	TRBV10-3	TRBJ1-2	CAISGPRQNNYGYTF	TGTGCCATCAGTGGTCCCCGACAGAATAACTATGGCTACACCTTC
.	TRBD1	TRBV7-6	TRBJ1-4	CASSFPRGRLSGTNEKLFF	TGTGCCAGCAGCTTCCCCAGGGGGAGGCTATCAGGTACTAATGAAAAACTGTTTTTT
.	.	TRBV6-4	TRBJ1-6	CASSERKVGGPSYNSPLHF	TGTGCCAGCAGTGAGCGAAAGGTTGGGGGCCCCTCCTATAATTCACCCCTCCACTTT
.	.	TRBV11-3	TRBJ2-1	CASSLGLGYNEQFF	TGTGCCAGCAGCTTGGGACTGGGGTACAATGAGCAGTTCTTC
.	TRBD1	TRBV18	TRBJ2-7	CASSPRTGGNEQYF	TGTGCCAGCTCACCTAGGACAGGGGGGAACGAGCAGTACTTC
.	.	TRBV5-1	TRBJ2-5	CASSPQEGGKTQYF	TGCGCCAGCAGCCCTCAGGAGGGCGGGAAGACCCAGTACTTC
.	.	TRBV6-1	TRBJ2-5	CASSEGTIQETQYF	TGTGCCAGCAGTGAAGGGACCATCCAAGAGACCCAGTACTTC
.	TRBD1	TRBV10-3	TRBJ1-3	CAISRQGGDTIYF	TGTGCCATCAGCCGACAGGGCGGGGACACCATATATTTT
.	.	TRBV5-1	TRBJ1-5	CASSSTGGNQPQHF	TGCGCCAGCAGCTCGACCGGGGGCAATCAGCCCCAGCATTTT
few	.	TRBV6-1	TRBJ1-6	CASSDRDNSPLHF	TGTGCCAGCAGTGACCGAGATAATTCACCCCTCCACTTT
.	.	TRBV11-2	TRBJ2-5	CASSLGLQETQYF	TGTGCCAGCAGCCTAGGACTCCAAGAGACCCAGTACTTC
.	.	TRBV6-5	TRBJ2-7	CASSPNTGYSYEQYF	TGTGCCAGCAGCCCTAACACAGGGTACTCCTACGAGCAGTACTTC
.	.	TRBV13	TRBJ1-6	CASSLGTGRPDNSPLHF	TGTGCCAGCAGCTTAGGTACAGGGAGGCCCGATAATTCACCCCTCCACTTT
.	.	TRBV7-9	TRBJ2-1	CASSLDRLPRAPSYNEQFF	TGTGCCAGCAGCTTAGACCGATTGCCAAGAGCGCCGTCCTACAATGAGCAGTTCTTC
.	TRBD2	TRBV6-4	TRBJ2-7	CATRSGSSYEQYF	TGTGCGACGCGCAGCGGGAGCTCCTACGAGCAGTACTTC
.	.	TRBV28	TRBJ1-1	CASSLSTRRGGAFF	TGTGCCAGCAGTTTATCGACCAGAAGGGGGGGAGCTTTCTTT
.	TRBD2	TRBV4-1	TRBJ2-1	CASSHLAAGGRNNEQFF	TGCGCCAGCAGCCATCTCGCCGCGGGAGGTAGAAACAATGAGCAGTTCTTC
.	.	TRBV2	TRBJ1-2	CASSEVGGAGYTF	TGTGCCAGCAGTGAAGTTGGGGGCGCAGGCTACACCTTC
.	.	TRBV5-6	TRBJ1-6	CASSRSSVNSPLHF	TGTGCCAGCAGCCGCTCGTCCGTGAATTCACCCCTCCACTTT
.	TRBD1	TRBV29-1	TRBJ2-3	CSVEVTTGTGEVDTQYF	TGCAGCGTTGAAGTTACCACCGGGACAGGGGAAGTAGATACGCAGTATTTT
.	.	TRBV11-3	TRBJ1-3	CASSLSAGFGNTIYF	TGTGCCAGCAGCTTGTCAGCGGGGTTTGGAAACACCATATATTTT
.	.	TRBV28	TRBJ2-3	CASSFPSELRDTQYF	TGTGCCAGCAGTTTTCCATCAGAGTTGCGTGATACGCAGTATTTT
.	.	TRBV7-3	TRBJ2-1	CASSLKSGTDIYNEQFF	TGTGCCAGCAGCTTAAAATCCGGGACGGATATCTACAATGAGCAGTTCTTC
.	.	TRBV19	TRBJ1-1	CASTRSREGTEAFF	TGTGCCAGTACCCGCTCAAGGGAGGGGACTGAAGCTTTCTTT
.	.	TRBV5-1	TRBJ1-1	CASRPGREGTEAFF	TGCGCCAGCAGGCCCGGGCGGGAAGGCACTGAAGCTTTCTTT
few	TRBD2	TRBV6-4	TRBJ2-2	CASKASGSNTGELFF	TGTGCCAGCAAAGCTAGCGGGAGTAACACCGGGGAGCTGTTTTTT
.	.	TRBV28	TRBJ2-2	CASSSTGKTGELFF	TGTGCCAGCAGTTCAACAGGGAAGACCGGGGAGCTGTTTTTT
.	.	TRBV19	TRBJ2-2	CASSLEYTGELFF	TGTGCCAGTAGTTTGGAATATACCGGGGAGCTGTTTTTT
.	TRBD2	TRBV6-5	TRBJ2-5	CASSHFSGVGETQYF	TGTGCCAGCAGCCACTTTAGCGGGGTAGGGGAGACCCAGTACTTC
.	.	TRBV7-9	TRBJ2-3	CASSLPDGDSTDTQYF	TGTGCCAGCAGCCTCCCCGACGGAGATAGCACAGATACGCAGTATTTT
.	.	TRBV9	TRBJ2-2	CASSETNTGELFF	TGTGCCAGCAGCGAAACGAACACCGGGGAGCTGTTTTTT
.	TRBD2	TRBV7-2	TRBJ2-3	CASSPWTSGSRDAQYF	TGTGCCAGCAGCCCATGGACTAGCGGGAGTAGGGATGCGCAGTATTTT
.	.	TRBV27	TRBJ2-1	CASSLSPAPYNEQFF	TGTGCCAGCAGTTTATCTCCCGCACCCTACAATGAGCAGTTCTTC
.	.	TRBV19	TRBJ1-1	CASRNHRATEAFF	TGTGCCAGTAGGAACCACAGGGCCACTGAAGCTTTCTTT
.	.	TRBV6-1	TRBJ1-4	CASSEKGQGTWSAEKLFF	TGTGCCAGCAGTGAAAAGGGCCAGGGAACATGGTCTGCTGAAAAACTGTTTTTT
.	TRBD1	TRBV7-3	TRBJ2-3	CASSPGGQETDTQYF	TGTGCCAGCAGCCCAGGGGGACAGGAGACAGATACGCAGTATTTT
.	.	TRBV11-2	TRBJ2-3	CASSLDGRTDTQYF	TGTGCCAGCAGCTTAGACGGACGCACAGATACGCAGTATTTT
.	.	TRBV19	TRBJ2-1	CASSPRHLTSSYNEQFF	TGTGCCAGTAGTCCCAGACACTTAACTTCCTCCTACAATGAGCAGTTCTTC
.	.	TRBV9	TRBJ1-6	CASAETANSPLHF	TGTGCCAGCGCGGAGACAGCTAATTCACCCCTCCACTTT
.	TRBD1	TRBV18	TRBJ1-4	CASSPGQGDEKLFF	TGTGCCAGCTCACCGGGACAGGGTGATGAAAAACTGTTTTTT
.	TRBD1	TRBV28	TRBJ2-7	CASSPGTAIPREQYF	TGTGCCAGCAGTCCTGGGACAGCTATACCTAGGGAGCAGTACTTC
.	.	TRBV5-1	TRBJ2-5	CASSRTTGQETQYF	TGCGCCAGCAGTAGAACGACAGGCCAAGAGACCCAGTACTTC